What follows are 32 T cell receptor beta chains derived from one specimen sequenced in a study of T cells expressing NK-cell markers (TCRdb year 2020). Library preparation employed 5' RACE. Instrument on record: Illumina HiSeq 2000. TCRdb reprocessed the reads; each CDR3 protein sequence makes one entry, and DNA is unavailable. The sample table includes about 400,000 distinct CDR3 sequences. The ten biggest clones cover approximately 11% of the sample. Source material: blood T cells: a sorted CD56 or NKG2C T cell subset, CD4+ or CD8+ T cells, or bulk PBMC T cells (not recorded which). The receptors were gathered from a woman aged 50 to 60 in good health. Donor details come from another sample of the same person, matched by shared clones.

V gene TRBV5-1 combines with J gene TRBJ2-4; TCRdb calls TRBD2, which cannot be checked without DNA. Germline lookup yields CDR1 SGHRS and CDR2 YFSETQ. CDR3 length: 16 amino acids. This chain's CDR3 is CASSPGPSGYKNIQYF.

This chain uses TRBV12-3 or TRBV12-4 with TRBJ2-1; the D call from TCRdb, TRBD1, cannot be confirmed without DNA. The CDR3 consists of 16 residues. CDR3 region: CASSLAQGLWYNEQFF.

V gene TRBV14 combines with J gene TRBJ1-2. This CDR3 spans 13 amino acids. Germline V gene sequence: CDR1 SGHDN, CDR2 FVKESK. CDR3 residues: CASSPVSGSGYTF.

The V gene is TRBV14, the J gene TRBJ2-3; TCRdb indicates TRBD1, and absent DNA this call remains unverified. The germline CDR1 and CDR2 sequences are SGHDN and FVKESK. The CDR3 loop spans 15 amino acids. CDR3 loop: CASSLPGLAQDTQYF.

The gene calls are TRBV5-1 and TRBJ1-1; the D call of TRBD1 rests on TCRdb alone, since no DNA is present to check it. The CDR3 is made up of 14 amino acids. CDR1 is SGHRS, CDR2 YFSETQ, per germline. The CDR3 loop reads CASKEQGASTEAFF.

V usage is TRBV20-1 and J usage is TRBJ1-1. The germline V gene has CDR1 DFQATT and CDR2 SNEGSKA (reference sequence). The CDR3 has 14 amino acids. The CDR3 loop reads CSARIQSPGTEAFF.

The chain joins TRBV4-2 to TRBJ2-7. This CDR3 comprises 15 residues. From germline, CDR1 is LGHNA and CDR2 YNFKEQ. CDR3 sequence: CASSQRAGAPYEQYF.

The rearrangement joins TRBV7-9 to TRBJ1-1. Germline CDR1 SEHNR, CDR2 FQNEAQ (reference sequence). The CDR3 consists of 14 residues. CDR3 sequence: CASSRHDGNTEAFF.

V is TRBV10-3 and J is TRBJ2-1; TCRdb's D call of TRBD2 is untestable without DNA. Germline lookup yields CDR1 ENHRY and CDR2 SYGVKD. The CDR3 consists of 14 residues. CDR3 amino acids: CATQDGEGRHEQFF.

V is TRBV11-2 and J is TRBJ2-3; TCRdb's D call of TRBD2 is untestable without DNA. The CDR3 totals 14 residues. Per germline, CDR1 SGHAT and CDR2 FQNNGV. CDR3 residues: CASSPRTRPHTQYF.

This sequence joins TRBV11-2 and TRBJ2-3; there is no DNA to check the TCRdb D call of TRBD2. The CDR3 runs to 15 residues. The V gene's germline CDR1 is SGHAT and CDR2 FQNNGV. The CDR3 region is CASSPTSGSWDTQYF.

The rearrangement uses TRBV9 and TRBJ2-1; as DNA is missing, the TRBD2 call by TCRdb cannot be tested. In germline, CDR1 is SGDLS, CDR2 YYNGEE. The CDR3 contains 15 residues. CDR3 residues: CASSVGVAAYLGQFF.

V usage is TRBV9 and J usage is TRBJ2-1. The CDR3 consists of 16 residues. Germline CDR1 SGDLS, CDR2 YYNGEE. This CDR3 is CASSVDEIYSYNEQFF.

This chain uses TRBV5-1 with TRBJ2-1; TCRdb lists TRBD2, though no DNA is available to test this call. The CDR3 extends over 16 amino acids. Germline assignment: CDR1 SGHRS and CDR2 YFSETQ. The CDR3 reads CASSTIPGLSNDEQFF. The whole variable domain, remainder taken from reference TRBV5-1 and TRBJ2-1, is KAGVTQTPRYLIKTRGQQVTLSCSPISGHRSVSWYQQTPGQGLQFLFEYFSETQRNKGNFPGRFSGRQFSNSRSEMNVSTLELGDSALYLCASSTIPGLSNDEQFFGPGTRLTVL.

The chain couples TRBV29-1 to TRBJ2-5; the TRBD1 assignment by TCRdb is unverifiable without DNA. From germline, CDR1 is SQVTM and CDR2 ANQGSEA. The CDR3 totals 13 residues. The chain's CDR3 is CSVADRGKETQYF.

The rearrangement links TRBV3-1 to TRBJ2-1; lacking DNA, the TRBD1 call made by TCRdb goes unchecked. Germline-derived CDR1 and CDR2 are LGHDT and YNNKEL (reference sequence). The CDR3 spans 13 residues. The CDR3 spells CASSLQGFNEQFF.

The V call is TRBV12-3 or TRBV12-4, the J call TRBJ2-5. This CDR3 spans 12 amino acids. CDR3 sequence: CASSRSKETQYF.

The chain employs TRBV5-6 and TRBJ2-7; the D call of TRBD1 rests on TCRdb alone, since no DNA is present to check it. Germline loops: CDR1 SGHDT, CDR2 YYEEEE. The CDR3 runs to 14 residues. CDR3 amino acids: CASSTDRGAYEQYF.

This chain links TRBV6-6 with TRBJ1-1; no DNA is available, so the TRBD1 call from TCRdb remains unchecked. Germline assignment: CDR1 MNHNY and CDR2 SVGAGI (reference sequence). The CDR3 spans 14 residues. The CDR3 loop is CASSPIGANTEAFF.

J is TRBJ2-4 and V is TRBV12-3 or TRBV12-4; TCRdb lists TRBD2, though no DNA is available to test this call. The CDR3 extends over 20 amino acids. The chain's CDR3 is CASSFSWTSEKMTSKNIQYF.

The chain is built from TRBV20-1 and TRBJ1-5; TCRdb indicates TRBD1, and absent DNA this call remains unverified. The CDR3 has 15 residues. Germline loops: CDR1 DFQATT, CDR2 SNEGSKA (reference sequence). The CDR3 is CSARDPQGVNQPQHF.

J is TRBJ2-1 and V is TRBV20-1; TCRdb calls TRBD1, which cannot be checked without DNA. Germline CDR1 is DFQATT and CDR2 is SNEGSKA (reference sequence). The CDR3 is made up of 16 amino acids. The CDR3 loop is CSARDSQGDLYNEQFF.

V usage is TRBV29-1 and J usage is TRBJ1-1. Germline CDR1 is SQVTM and CDR2 is ANQGSEA. The CDR3 runs to 13 residues. The CDR3 sequence: CLARHGGGTEAFF.

The rearrangement uses TRBV19 and TRBJ2-1; there is no DNA to check the TCRdb D call of TRBD1. CDR1 is LNHDA, CDR2 SQIVND, per germline (reference sequence). This CDR3 has 14 amino acids. CDR3 loop: CASSSDRGANEQFF.

The rearrangement uses TRBV10-1 and TRBJ2-3; TCRdb's D gene call, TRBD1, goes unchecked for lack of DNA. The CDR3 covers 13 residues. The germline CDR1 and CDR2 sequences are WNHNN and SYGVQD (reference sequence). The CDR3 spells CASSETGRDTQYF.

V is TRBV10-3 and J is TRBJ2-1; checking the TCRdb D call of TRBD2 is not possible without DNA. This CDR3 has 18 amino acids. Looked up from germline, CDR1 is ENHRY and CDR2 is SYGVKD. The CDR3 spells CAISEPGTSGRVYNEQFF.

V usage is TRBV10-3 and J usage is TRBJ1-1; lacking DNA, the TRBD1 call made by TCRdb goes unchecked. Germline-derived CDR1 and CDR2 are ENHRY and SYGVKD. This CDR3 has 14 amino acids. The CDR3 sequence is CAIRQGMADTEAFF.

The J gene is TRBJ1-2, the V gene TRBV12-3 or TRBV12-4. This CDR3 is built from 12 residues. CDR3 protein: CASSLAMYGYTF.

V and J are TRBV2 and TRBJ1-3. The length of the CDR3 is 14 residues. Per the germline V gene, CDR1 is SNHLY and CDR2 is FYNNEI. The CDR3 reads CASSGGFSGNTIYF.

The chain is built from TRBV20-1 and TRBJ2-2. CDR1 and CDR2 from the germline V gene are DFQATT and SNEGSKA (reference sequence). This CDR3 has 12 residues. CDR3: CSARRRSGELFF.

The chain is built from TRBV4-1 and TRBJ1-1; the D call from TCRdb, TRBD1, cannot be confirmed without DNA. The CDR3 contains 13 residues. Germline CDR1 is MGHRA and CDR2 is YSYEKL. This chain's CDR3 is CASSQDLRTGRFF.

V and J are TRBV6-5 and TRBJ2-3; TCRdb indicates TRBD2, and absent DNA this call remains unverified. Germline CDR1 is MNHEY and CDR2 is SVGAGI. The CDR3 is 16 residues long. CDR3 protein: CASRKREYRHTDTQYF.